This T cell receptor beta chain was documented in a study of blood T cell repertoires in COVID-19 (TCRdb year 2020). Turning to the overall study: Samples covering the acute and convalescent phases of COVID-19 were provided by collaborators in the United States, Italy and Spain. The material from the prospective study consisted of cDNA or gDNA derived from T cells, B-cell-depleted T cells, or PBMCs. The dataset comprised deeply sampled blood TCRbeta repertoires from subjects exposed to, actively infected with, or recovered from COVID-19. The repertoires were released in a freely available public database intended as a resource for research on the immune response to SARS-CoV-2. The samples were drawn from the first 160 participants of the ongoing ImmuneRACE study and from some 1,300 subjects provided by 6 global collaborators. Sample metadata almost always included a de-identified subject ID, COVID-19 status, age in years and sex. Where available, HLA class I and class II types were obtained from metadata supplied by the sample provider rather than from assay-based typing. Paper-wide results and their limitations: The quantity of clinical and demographic metadata differed by source and by participant and was supplied without curation.

The immunoSEQ Assay, a bias-controlled multiplex PCR, was used to amplify TCRbeta CDR3 regions from genomic DNA. Regarding the original processing steps: The number of nucleated cells in each sample was estimated from the amplification of reference gene primers within the assay. To quantify the absolute abundance of each unique TCRbeta CDR3 rearrangement, sequence reads were collapsed and filtered. Productive Simpson clonality was computed per sample as the square root of Simpson's diversity index over productive rearrangements. The table comes from immuneACCESS by way of TCRdb, which keeps in-frame sequences with V and J called. Part of the clones is missing from these tables; in studies checked, under half for an unresolved V gene and the rest for unknown reasons. V and J calls and clone size are given by that table; D and trimming were obtained from the DNA. Present in this sample are around 160,000 clones, roughly 87% of which were seen just once. Of the sample, approximately 11% falls within the top ten clones.

About this clone: Its antigen is still unknown. No qualities accompany the bases; no much larger clone lies one base away.

Enrolling through a virtual design, the prospective study's participants ranged in age from roughly 18 to 95 years and lived across 24 United States geographic areas. In the prospective study, participants were assigned to cohorts based on the clinical history participants reported in a screening survey and a study questionnaire. For ImmuneRACE Cohort 3, a participant was defined as recovered based on two consecutive negative NP/OP PCR tests, clearance by a healthcare professional, or resolution of symptoms. Each participant in the prospective study had whole blood, serum and a nasopharyngeal or oropharyngeal swab collected by mobile phlebotomists. Over a roughly 2-month period, participants in the prospective study had the option of providing additional blood draws and questionnaires. Before DNA extraction, prospective study blood samples were shipped either frozen or at room temperature. The origin of this receptor is a man between 45 and 60 years old who had recovered from COVID-19. Sequencing was performed on PBMCs or T cells enriched from blood (not recorded which).

The CDR3 protein sequence reads: CASSLVADSNQPQHF. DNA sequence: TGTGCCAGCAGTTTGGTGGCCGATAGCAATCAGCCCCAGCATTTT. The rearranged segments are TRBV28 and TRBJ1-5, with no reliable assignment of the D segment. There are 15 amino acids in the CDR3, from cysteine to phenylalanine inclusive. Only CDR3 DNA remains: 45 bases, in frame from the first base. CDR1 is given as MDHEN and CDR2 as SYDVKM, both from the germline V gene. Deletion took 3 bases off V and 0 bases off J, with a span of 9 bases between the germline ends.